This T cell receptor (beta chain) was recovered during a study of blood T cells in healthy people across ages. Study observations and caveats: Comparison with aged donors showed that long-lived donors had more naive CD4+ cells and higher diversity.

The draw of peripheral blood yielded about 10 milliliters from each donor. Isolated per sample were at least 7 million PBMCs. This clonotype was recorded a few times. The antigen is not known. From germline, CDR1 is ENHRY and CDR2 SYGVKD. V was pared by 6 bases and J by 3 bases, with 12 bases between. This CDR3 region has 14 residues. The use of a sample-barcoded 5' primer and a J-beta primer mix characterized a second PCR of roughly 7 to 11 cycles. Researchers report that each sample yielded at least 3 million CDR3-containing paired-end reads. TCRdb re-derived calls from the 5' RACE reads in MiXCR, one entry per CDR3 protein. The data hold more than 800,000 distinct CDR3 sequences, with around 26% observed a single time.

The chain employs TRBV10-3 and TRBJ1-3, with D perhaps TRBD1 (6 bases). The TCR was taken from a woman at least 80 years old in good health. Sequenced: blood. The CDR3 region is CAIRPRQDGNTIYF. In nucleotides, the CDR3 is TGTGCCATCAGGCCCAGACAGGATGGAAACACCATATATTTT.